This is a list of T cell receptor beta chains from one sample in a study of CD8+ T cells in alopecia areata. The data were produced by immunoSEQ multiplex PCR, yet TCRdb's version contains in-frame clones alone and is incomplete. The profile shows around 100,000 clones, about three fifths of them singletons. The sample was CD8+ T cells sorted from blood, taken at week 24, from a patient treated with tofacitinib. Receptors were obtained from a human donor with alopecia areata. Each CDR3 is given with its conserved first and last residue. D genes are given only for firm matches. For some rows the clone size is stated as once, few or many, or as a class when expanded; others skip it.

D	length	V	size	J	CDR3	DNA
TRBD2	13	TRBV29-1	-	TRBJ2-2	CSVRGGHTGELFF	TGCAGCGTTCGGGGGGGCCACACCGGGGAGCTGTTTTTT
-	13	TRBV13	-	TRBJ2-3	CASSFSSTDTQYF	TGTGCCAGCAGCTTCTCTAGCACAGATACGCAGTATTTT
-	13	TRBV27	-	TRBJ2-7	CASRPGVSYEQYF	TGTGCCAGCAGACCAGGGGTTTCCTACGAGCAGTACTTC
-	13	TRBV7-9	-	TRBJ1-2	CASSLEAGRGYTF	TGTGCCAGCAGCTTAGAGGCAGGAAGGGGCTACACCTTC
TRBD2	14	TRBV5-1	-	TRBJ2-7	CASSTSGTYYEQYF	TGCGCCAGTTCGACTAGCGGGACCTACTACGAGCAGTACTTC
-	15	TRBV29-1	-	TRBJ2-2	CSVEYGRGNTGELFF	TGCAGCGTTGAATACGGCAGGGGAAACACCGGGGAGCTGTTTTTT
-	12	TRBV19	-	TRBJ1-1	CASSIGYTEAFF	TGTGCCAGTAGTATTGGTTACACTGAAGCTTTCTTT
TRBD1	15	TRBV5-1	once	TRBJ2-7	CASSGAGTGGYEQYF	TGCGCCAGCAGCGGGGCTGGGACAGGGGGCTACGAGCAGTACTTC
-	13	TRBV30	few	TRBJ2-6	CAWSVSGANVLTF	TGTGCCTGGAGTGTATCAGGGGCCAACGTCCTGACTTTC
-	12	TRBV29-1	-	TRBJ2-2	CSVVQDTGELFF	TGCAGCGTTGTACAGGACACCGGGGAGCTGTTTTTT
-	16	TRBV6-5	-	TRBJ2-7	CASSYSSEGVGDEQYF	TGTGCCAGCAGTTACTCCAGCGAGGGAGTTGGGGACGAGCAGTACTTC
-	12	TRBV9	-	TRBJ1-1	CASSVADTEAFF	TGTGCCAGCAGCGTAGCTGACACTGAAGCTTTCTTT
-	13	TRBV10-3	once	TRBJ2-7	CAISEGSSYEQYF	TGTGCCATCAGTGAGGGGAGCTCCTACGAGCAGTACTTC
TRBD1	13	TRBV29-1	-	TRBJ2-2	CSVDRRNTGELFF	TGCAGCGTGGACAGGAGGAACACCGGGGAGCTGTTTTTT
TRBD2	15	TRBV19	few	TRBJ2-7	CASSIYSGETYEQYF	TGTGCCAGTAGTATCTATAGCGGGGAGACCTACGAGCAGTACTTC
-	13	TRBV4-1	-	TRBJ2-3	CASSLLLVDTQYF	TGCGCCAGCAGCCTCTTGCTGGTAGATACGCAGTATTTT
-	16	TRBV7-2	-	TRBJ2-7	CASSTTPDGEAYEQYF	TGTGCCAGCAGCACCACCCCTGATGGGGAGGCCTACGAGCAGTACTTC
-	15	TRBV6-5	once	TRBJ1-2	CASSYSEGFPYGYTF	TGTGCCAGCAGTTACTCGGAGGGGTTTCCCTATGGCTACACCTTC
TRBD2	13	TRBV6-5	few	TRBJ2-1	CASSPGGYNEQFF	TGTGCCAGCAGTCCGGGGGGTTACAATGAGCAGTTCTTC
TRBD1	15	TRBV7-6	once	TRBJ1-4	CASSLLDRGDEKLFF	TGTGCCAGCAGCTTATTGGACAGGGGTGATGAAAAACTGTTTTTT
TRBD2	17	TRBV19	-	TRBJ2-1	CASSIGAGGAPYNEQFF	TGTGCCAGTAGTATAGGGGCGGGGGGGGCCCCCTACAATGAGCAGTTCTTC
-	15	TRBV25-1	-	TRBJ2-1	CASSEIGDLGNEQFF	TGTGCCAGCAGTGAAATCGGGGATCTGGGGAATGAGCAGTTCTTC
-	11	TRBV7-9	-	TRBJ2-7	CASSVQSAQYF	TGTGCCAGCAGCGTACAATCGGCGCAGTACTTC
-	14	TRBV7-9	few	TRBJ2-5	CASSHSGAQETQYF	TGTGCCAGCAGCCATTCAGGAGCCCAAGAGACCCAGTACTTC